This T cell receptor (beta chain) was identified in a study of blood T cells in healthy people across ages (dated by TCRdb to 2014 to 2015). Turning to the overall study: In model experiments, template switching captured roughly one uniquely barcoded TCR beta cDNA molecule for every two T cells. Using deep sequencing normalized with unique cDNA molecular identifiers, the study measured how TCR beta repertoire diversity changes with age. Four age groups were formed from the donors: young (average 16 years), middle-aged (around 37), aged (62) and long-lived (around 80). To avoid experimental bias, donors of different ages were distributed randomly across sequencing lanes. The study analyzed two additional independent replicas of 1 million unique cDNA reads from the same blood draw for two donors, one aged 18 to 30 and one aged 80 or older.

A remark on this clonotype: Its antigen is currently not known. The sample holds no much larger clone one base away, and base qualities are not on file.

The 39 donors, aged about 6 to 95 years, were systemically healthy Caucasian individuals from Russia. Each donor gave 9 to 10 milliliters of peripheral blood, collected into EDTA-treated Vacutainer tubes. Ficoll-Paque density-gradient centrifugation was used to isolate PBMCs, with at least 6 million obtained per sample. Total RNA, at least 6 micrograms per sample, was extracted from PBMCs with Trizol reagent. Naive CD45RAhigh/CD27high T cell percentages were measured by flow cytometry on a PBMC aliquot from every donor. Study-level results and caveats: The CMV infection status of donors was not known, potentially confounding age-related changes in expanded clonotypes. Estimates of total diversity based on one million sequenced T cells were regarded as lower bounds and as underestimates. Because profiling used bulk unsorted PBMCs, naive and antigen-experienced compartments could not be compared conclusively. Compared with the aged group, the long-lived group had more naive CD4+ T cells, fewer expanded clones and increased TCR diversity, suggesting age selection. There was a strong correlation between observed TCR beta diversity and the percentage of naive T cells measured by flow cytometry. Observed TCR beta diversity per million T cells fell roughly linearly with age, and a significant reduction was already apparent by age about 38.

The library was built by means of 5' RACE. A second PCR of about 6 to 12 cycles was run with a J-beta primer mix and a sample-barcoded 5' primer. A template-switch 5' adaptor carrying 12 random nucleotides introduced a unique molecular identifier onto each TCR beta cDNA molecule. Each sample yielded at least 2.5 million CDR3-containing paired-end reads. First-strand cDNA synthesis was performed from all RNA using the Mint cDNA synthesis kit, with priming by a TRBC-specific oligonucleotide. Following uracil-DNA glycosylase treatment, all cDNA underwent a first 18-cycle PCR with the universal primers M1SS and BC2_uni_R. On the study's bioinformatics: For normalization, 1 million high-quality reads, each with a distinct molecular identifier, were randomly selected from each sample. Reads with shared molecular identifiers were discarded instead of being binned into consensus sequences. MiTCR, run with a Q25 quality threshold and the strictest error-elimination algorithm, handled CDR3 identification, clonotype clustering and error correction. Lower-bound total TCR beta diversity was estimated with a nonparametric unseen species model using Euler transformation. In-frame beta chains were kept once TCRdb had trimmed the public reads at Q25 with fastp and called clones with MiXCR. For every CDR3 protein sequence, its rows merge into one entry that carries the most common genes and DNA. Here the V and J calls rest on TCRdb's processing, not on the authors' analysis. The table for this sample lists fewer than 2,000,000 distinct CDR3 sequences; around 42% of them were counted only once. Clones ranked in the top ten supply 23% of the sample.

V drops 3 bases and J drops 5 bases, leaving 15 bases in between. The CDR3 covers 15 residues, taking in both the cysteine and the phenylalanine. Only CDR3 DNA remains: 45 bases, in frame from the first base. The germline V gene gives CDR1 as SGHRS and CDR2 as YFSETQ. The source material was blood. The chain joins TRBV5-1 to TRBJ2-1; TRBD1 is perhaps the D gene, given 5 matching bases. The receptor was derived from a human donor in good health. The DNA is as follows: TGCGCCAGCAGCTCGCTAGATTACAGGCACAATGAGCAGTTCTTC. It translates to CASSSLDYRHNEQFF.